Below are 6 T cell receptor beta chains sequenced from a single sample in a study of blood T cell repertoires in COVID-19. Sequencing used immunoSEQ multiplex PCR; TCRdb keeps in-frame clones, though not all of them. Among 250,000 to 300,000 clones listed, roughly 91% were seen once. The sequenced sample consisted of PBMCs or T cells enriched from blood (not recorded which). Receptors were obtained from a woman between 55 and 75 years old in a cohort exposed to, infected with or recovered from COVID-19 (not recorded which).

The chain carries TRBV24-1 and TRBJ2-5; 8 positions agree with TRBD1. CDR1 and CDR2 from the germline V gene are KGHDR and SFDVKD. V trimming: 9 bases; J trimming: 1 base; junction bases outside the gene matches: 6. The CDR3 is 14 amino acids. CDR3 DNA sequence: TGTGCCACCCAAGGACAGGGCGGCCAAGAGACCCAGTACTTC. It encodes CATQGQGGQETQYF.

The V gene is TRBV9, the J gene TRBJ2-1; D not certain. The CDR3 runs to 15 residues. Germline lookup yields CDR1 SGDLS and CDR2 YYNGEE. V was clipped by 4 bases and J by 7 bases, with 18 bases between them. This CDR3 is CASSPTLGAGNEQFF. For the CDR3, the DNA is TGTGCCAGCAGCCCTACCCTAGGAGCCGGGAATGAGCAGTTCTTC. Full variable domain (remainder filled in from reference TRBV9 and TRBJ2-1): DSGVTQTPKHLITATGQRVTLRCSPRSGDLSVYWYQQSLDQGLQFLIQYYNGEERAKGNILERFSAQQFPDLHSELNLSSLELGDSALYFCASSPTLGAGNEQFFGPGTRLTVL.

The J gene is TRBJ1-5, the V gene TRBV9; TRBD1 aligns across 10 bases. Germline-derived CDR1 and CDR2 are SGDLS and YYNGEE. The length of the CDR3 is 14 residues. The trim removed 2 bases at V and 5 bases at J, leaving 1 base unmatched. This CDR3 reads CASSVGTGDQPQHF. In nucleotides, the CDR3 is TGTGCCAGCAGCGTTGGGACAGGGGATCAGCCCCAGCATTTT.

The rearrangement uses TRBV7-8 and TRBJ2-1; 9 bases are a match to TRBD2. From germline, CDR1 is SGHVS and CDR2 FQNEAQ. CDR3 size: 16 residues. V dropped 6 bases and J dropped 1; count of bases not matched to a gene: 7. The CDR3 protein is CASSISGRGSYNEQFF. The CDR3 nucleotides read TGTGCCAGCAGTATTAGCGGGAGAGGGTCCTACAATGAGCAGTTCTTC.

The CDR3 is CASSLALGLAGKGGSTDTQYF. DNA of the CDR3: TGCGCCAGCAGCTTGGCGTTGGGACTAGCGGGAAAAGGAGGGAGCACAGATACGCAGTATTTT. The chain recombines TRBV5-1 with TRBJ2-3; TRBD2 agrees at 13 bases. The junction had 13 bases not matched to a gene; V was cut back by 0 bases and J by 0 bases. Germline loops: CDR1 SGHRS, CDR2 YFSETQ. The CDR3 consists of 21 residues.

This clone has just a few counts. CDR3 residues: CASSQADRNGYTF. The CDR3 region has the DNA TGTGCCAGCAGCCAAGCTGACAGAAATGGCTACACCTTC. The chain employs TRBV3-1 (or the pseudogene TRBV3-2) and TRBJ1-2, with D possibly being TRBD1 (5 bases). With 1 base removed from V and 6 bases from J, the gap between germline ends came to 9 bases. The CDR3 is made up of 13 amino acids. The germline V gene encodes CDR1 LGHDT and CDR2 YNNKEL (reference sequence).